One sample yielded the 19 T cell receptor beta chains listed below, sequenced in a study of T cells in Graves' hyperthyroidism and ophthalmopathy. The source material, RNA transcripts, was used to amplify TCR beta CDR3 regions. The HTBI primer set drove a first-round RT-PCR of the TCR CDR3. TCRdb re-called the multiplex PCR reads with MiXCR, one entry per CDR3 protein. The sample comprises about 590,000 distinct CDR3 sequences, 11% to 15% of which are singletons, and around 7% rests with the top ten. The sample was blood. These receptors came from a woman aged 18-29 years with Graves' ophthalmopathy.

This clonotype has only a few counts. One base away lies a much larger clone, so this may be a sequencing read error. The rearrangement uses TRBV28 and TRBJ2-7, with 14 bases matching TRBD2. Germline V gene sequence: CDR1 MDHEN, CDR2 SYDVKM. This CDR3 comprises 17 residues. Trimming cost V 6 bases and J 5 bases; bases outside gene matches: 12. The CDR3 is CASRGGLAGGHSHEQYF. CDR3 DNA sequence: TGTGCCAGCAGGGGAGGACTAGCGGGAGGTCATTCCCACGAGCAGTACTTC.

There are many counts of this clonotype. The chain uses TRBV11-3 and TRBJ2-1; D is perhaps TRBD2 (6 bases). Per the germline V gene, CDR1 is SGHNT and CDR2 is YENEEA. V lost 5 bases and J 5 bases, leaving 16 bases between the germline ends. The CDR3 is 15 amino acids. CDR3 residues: CASSPWGVPDNEQFF. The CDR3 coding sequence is TGTGCCAGCAGCCCCTGGGGGGTGCCAGACAATGAGCAGTTCTTC. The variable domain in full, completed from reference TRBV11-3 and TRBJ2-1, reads EAGVVQSPRYKIIEKKQPVAFWCNPISGHNTLYWYLQNLGQGPELLIRYENEEAVDDSQLPKDRFSAERLKGVDSTLKIQPAELGDSAVYLCASSPWGVPDNEQFFGPGTRLTVL.

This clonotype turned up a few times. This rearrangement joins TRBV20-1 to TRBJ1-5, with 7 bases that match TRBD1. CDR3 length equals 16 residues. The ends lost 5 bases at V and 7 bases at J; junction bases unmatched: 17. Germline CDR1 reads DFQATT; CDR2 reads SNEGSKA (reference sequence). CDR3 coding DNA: TGCAGTGCTCTCCGAGCGGACAGGTCGGGAGAACAGCCCCAGCATTTT. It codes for CSALRADRSGEQPQHF.

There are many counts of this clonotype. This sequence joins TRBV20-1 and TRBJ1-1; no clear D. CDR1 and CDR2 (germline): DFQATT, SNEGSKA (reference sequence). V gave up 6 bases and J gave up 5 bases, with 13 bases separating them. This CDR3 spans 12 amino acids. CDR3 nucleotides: TGCAGTGCCAAGGAGGGAGGAACTGAAGCTTTCTTT. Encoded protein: CSAKEGGTEAFF.

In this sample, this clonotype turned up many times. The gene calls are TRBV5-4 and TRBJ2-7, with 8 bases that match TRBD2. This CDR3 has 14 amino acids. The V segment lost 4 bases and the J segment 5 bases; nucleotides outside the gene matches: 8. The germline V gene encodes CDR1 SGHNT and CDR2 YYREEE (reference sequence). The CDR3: CASSQGLVPNEQYF. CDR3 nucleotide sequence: TGTGCCAGCAGCCAGGGACTAGTTCCCAACGAGCAGTACTTC. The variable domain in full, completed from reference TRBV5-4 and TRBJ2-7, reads ETGVTQSPTHLIKTRGQQVTLRCSSQSGHNTVSWYQQALGQGPQFIFQYYREEENGRGNFPPRFSGLQFPNYSSELNVNALELDDSALYLCASSQGLVPNEQYFGPGTRLTVT.

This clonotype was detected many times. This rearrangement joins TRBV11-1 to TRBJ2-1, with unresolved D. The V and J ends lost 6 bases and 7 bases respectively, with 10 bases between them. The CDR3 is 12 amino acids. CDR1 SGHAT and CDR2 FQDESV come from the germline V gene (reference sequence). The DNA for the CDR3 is TGTGCCAGCAGTCAACGAGGTAATGAGCAGTTCTTC. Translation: CASSQRGNEQFF.

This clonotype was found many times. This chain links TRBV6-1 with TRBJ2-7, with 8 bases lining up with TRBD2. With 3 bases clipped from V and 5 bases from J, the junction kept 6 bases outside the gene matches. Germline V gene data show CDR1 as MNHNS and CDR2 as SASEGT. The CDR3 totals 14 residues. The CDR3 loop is CASSDGRAGDEQYF. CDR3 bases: TGTGCCAGCAGTGACGGGAGGGCCGGGGACGAGCAGTACTTC.

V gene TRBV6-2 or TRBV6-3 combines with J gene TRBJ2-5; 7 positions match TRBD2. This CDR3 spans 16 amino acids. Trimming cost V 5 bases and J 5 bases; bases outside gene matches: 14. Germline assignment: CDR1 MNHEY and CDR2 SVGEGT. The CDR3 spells CASSGDWREFLETQYF. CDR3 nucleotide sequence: TGTGCCAGCAGTGGCGACTGGCGGGAGTTTTTGGAGACCCAGTACTTC.

CDR3 bases: TGTGCCACCAGTCCCACCGTTGGGACCGGAAACACCATATATTTT. It codes for CATSPTVGTGNTIYF. The genes are TRBV24-1 and TRBJ1-3, with D possibly being TRBD1 (5 bases). The CDR3 contains 15 residues. V was pared by 6 bases and J by 4 bases, with 15 bases between. The germline gives CDR1 KGHDR, CDR2 SFDVKD.

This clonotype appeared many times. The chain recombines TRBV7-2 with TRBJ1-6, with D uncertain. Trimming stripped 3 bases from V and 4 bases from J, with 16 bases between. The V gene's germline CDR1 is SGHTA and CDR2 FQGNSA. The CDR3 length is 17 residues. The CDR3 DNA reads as TGTGCCAGCAGCTTTGTCGTCTCCCAAGGGTATAATTCACCCCTCCACTTT. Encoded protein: CASSFVVSQGYNSPLHF.

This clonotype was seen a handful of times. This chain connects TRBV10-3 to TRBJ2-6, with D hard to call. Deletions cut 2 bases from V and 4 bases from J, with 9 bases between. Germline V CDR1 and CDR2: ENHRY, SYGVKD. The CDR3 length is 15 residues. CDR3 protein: CAISEDLGGANVLTF. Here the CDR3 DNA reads TGTGCCATCAGTGAGGATCTAGGCGGGGCCAACGTCCTGACTTTC.

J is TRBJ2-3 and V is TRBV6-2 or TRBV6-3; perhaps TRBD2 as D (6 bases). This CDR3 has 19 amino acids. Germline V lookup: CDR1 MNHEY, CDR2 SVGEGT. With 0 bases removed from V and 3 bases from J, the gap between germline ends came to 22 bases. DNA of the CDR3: TGTGCCAGCAGTTACTCGGCGGCGCTGTCTGACGGGAGAACAGATACGCAGTATTTT. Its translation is CASSYSAALSDGRTDTQYF.

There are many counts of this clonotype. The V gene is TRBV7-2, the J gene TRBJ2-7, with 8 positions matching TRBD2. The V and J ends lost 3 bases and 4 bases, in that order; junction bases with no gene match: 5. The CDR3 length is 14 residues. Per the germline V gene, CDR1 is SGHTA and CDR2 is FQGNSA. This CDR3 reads CASSLGLDPYEQYF. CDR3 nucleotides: TGTGCCAGCAGCTTGGGACTAGACCCTTACGAGCAGTACTTC.

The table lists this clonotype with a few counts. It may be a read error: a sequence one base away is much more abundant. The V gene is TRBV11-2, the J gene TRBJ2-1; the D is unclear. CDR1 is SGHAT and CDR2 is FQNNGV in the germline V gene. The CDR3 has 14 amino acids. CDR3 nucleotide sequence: TGTGCCGGCAGCTTAGTGACGACGGGCAATGAGCAGTTCTTC. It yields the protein CAGSLVTTGNEQFF.

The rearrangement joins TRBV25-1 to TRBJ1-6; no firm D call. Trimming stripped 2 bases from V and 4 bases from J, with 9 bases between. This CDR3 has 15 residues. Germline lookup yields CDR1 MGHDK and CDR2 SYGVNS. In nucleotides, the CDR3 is TGTGCCAGCAGTGAACCCATCGGATATAATTCACCCCTCCACTTT. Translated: CASSEPIGYNSPLHF.

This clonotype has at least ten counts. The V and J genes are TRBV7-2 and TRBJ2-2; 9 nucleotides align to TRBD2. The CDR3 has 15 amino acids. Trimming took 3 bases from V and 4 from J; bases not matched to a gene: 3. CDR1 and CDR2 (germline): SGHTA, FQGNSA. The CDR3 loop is CASSLGGRATGELFF. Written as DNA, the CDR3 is TGTGCCAGCAGCTTGGGCGGGAGGGCCACCGGGGAGCTGTTTTTT.

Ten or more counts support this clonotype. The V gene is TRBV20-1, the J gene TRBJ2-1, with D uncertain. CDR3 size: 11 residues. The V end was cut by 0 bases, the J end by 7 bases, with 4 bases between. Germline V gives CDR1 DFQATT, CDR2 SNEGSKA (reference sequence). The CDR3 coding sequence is TGCAGTGCTAGAGATCGGAATGAGCAGTTCTTC. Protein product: CSARDRNEQFF.

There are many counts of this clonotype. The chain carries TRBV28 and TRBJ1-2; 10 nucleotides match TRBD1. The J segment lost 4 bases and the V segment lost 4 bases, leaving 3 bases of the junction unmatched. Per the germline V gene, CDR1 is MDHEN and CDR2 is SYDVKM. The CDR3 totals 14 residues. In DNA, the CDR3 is TGTGCCAGCAGTTGGACAGGGGGAACCTATGGCTACACCTTC. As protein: CASSWTGGTYGYTF.

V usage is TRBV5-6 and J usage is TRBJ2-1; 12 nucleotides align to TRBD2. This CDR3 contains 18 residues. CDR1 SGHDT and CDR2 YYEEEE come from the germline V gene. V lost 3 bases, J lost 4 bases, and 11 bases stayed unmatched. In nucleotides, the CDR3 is TGTGCCAGCAGCTGGATCGAGGCTAGCGGGAGGGGGTACAATGAGCAGTTCTTC. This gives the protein CASSWIEASGRGYNEQFF.